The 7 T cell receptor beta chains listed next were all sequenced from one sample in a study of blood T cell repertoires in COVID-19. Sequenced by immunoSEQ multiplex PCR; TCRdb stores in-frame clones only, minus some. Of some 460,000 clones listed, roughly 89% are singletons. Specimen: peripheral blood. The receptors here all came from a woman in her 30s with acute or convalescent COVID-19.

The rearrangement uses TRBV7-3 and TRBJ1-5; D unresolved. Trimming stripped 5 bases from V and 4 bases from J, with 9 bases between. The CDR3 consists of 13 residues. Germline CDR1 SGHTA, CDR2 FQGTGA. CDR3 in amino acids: CASSLTVNQPQHF. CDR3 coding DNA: TGTGCCAGCAGCCTTACAGTGAATCAGCCCCAGCATTTT.

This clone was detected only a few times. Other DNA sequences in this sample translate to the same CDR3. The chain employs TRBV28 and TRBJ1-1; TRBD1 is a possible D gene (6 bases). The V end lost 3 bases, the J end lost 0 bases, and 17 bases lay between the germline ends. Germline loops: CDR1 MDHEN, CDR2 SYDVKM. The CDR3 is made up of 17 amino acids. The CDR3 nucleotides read TGTGCCAGCAGTTTCACAGGGAGTCCTCAAATGAACACTGAAGCTTTCTTT. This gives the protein CASSFTGSPQMNTEAFF.

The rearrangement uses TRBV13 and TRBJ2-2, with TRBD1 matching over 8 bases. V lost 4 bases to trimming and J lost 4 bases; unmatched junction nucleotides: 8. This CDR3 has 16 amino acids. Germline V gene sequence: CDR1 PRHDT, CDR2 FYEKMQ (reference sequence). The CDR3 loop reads CASSSEQGATTGELFF. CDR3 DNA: TGTGCCAGCAGCTCCGAGCAGGGGGCGACCACCGGGGAGCTGTTTTTT.

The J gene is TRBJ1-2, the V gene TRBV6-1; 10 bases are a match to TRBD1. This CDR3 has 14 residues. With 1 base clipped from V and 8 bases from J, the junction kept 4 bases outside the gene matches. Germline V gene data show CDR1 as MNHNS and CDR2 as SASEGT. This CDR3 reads CASSEVDRGHGYTF. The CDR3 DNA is TGTGCCAGCAGTGAAGTAGACAGGGGGCACGGCTACACCTTC.

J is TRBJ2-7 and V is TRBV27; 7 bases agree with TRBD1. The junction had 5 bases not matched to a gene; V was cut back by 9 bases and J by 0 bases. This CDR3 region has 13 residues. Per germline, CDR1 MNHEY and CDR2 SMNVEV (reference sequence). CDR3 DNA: TGTGCCAGTTGGACAGGCCTCTCCTACGAGCAGTACTTC. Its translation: CASWTGLSYEQYF.

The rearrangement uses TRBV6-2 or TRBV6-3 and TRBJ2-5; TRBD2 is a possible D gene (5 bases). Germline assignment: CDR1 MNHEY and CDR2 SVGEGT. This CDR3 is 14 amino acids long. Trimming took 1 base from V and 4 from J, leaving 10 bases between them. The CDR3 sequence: CASSYYGLAETQYF. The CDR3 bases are TGTGCCAGCAGTTACTATGGGCTAGCAGAGACCCAGTACTTC.

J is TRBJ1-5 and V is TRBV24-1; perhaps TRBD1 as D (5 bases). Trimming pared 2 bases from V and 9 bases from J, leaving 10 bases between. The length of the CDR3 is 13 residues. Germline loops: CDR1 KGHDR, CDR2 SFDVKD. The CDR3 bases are TGTGCCACCAGTGATTACCACGGGGGGCCCCAGCATTTT. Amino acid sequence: CATSDYHGGPQHF.